The 5 T cell receptor beta chains presented below share a single source sample, sequenced in a study of cytomegalovirus exposure and HLA in healthy donors. The PCR used 60 Vbeta and 13 Jbeta primers. Assay used: immunoSEQ multiplex PCR; TCRdb lists only in-frame clones, some missing. Of under 150,000 clones in the sample, 50% to 65% were seen once. Sequencing input: PBMCs. These receptors came from a man aged 40-50 years in good health and CMV-seropositive.

This rearrangement joins TRBV28 to TRBJ1-2; 7 bases line up with TRBD1. The CDR3 covers 15 residues. The germline V gene encodes CDR1 MDHEN and CDR2 SYDVKM. The V segment lost 6 bases and the J segment 6 bases; nucleotides outside the gene matches: 13. The CDR3 nucleotides read TGTGCCAGCAGCTCCTCCGGGACAGATTTTAATGGCTACACCTTC. It specifies CASSSSGTDFNGYTF.

This clone showed up just once. V gene TRBV6-4 combines with J gene TRBJ1-4; D may be TRBD1 (6 bases). This CDR3 has 15 amino acids. Germline loops: CDR1 MRHNA, CDR2 SNTAGT. V dropped 0 bases and J dropped 7 bases, with 12 bases sitting between them. CDR3 loop: CASSDSRTEGEKLFF. The CDR3 nucleotides are TGTGCCAGCAGTGACTCAAGGACAGAGGGTGAAAAACTGTTTTTT.

The chain combines TRBV11-2 with TRBJ2-7; D ambiguous. V lost 5 bases and J 4 bases, leaving 9 bases between the germline ends. Looked up from germline, CDR1 is SGHAT and CDR2 is FQNNGV. This CDR3 has 12 amino acids. The CDR3 bases are TGTGCCAGCAGCCCCGACACTTACGAGCAGTACTTC. Translating it yields CASSPDTYEQYF.

The chain uses TRBV5-1 and TRBJ2-2; TRBD1 is a possible D gene (5 bases). The germline gives CDR1 SGHRS, CDR2 YFSETQ. V lost 0 bases and J 2 bases, leaving 11 bases between the germline ends. This CDR3 contains 16 residues. Here the CDR3 reads CASSLGTTVNTGELFF. DNA of the CDR3: TGCGCCAGCAGCTTGGGTACGACAGTTAACACCGGGGAGCTGTTTTTT.

The chain is built from TRBV29-1 and TRBJ2-4; D perhaps matches TRBD2 (6 bases). Germline CDR1 SQVTM, CDR2 ANQGSEA. V shed 4 bases and J shed 8 bases, with 12 bases lying between them. The CDR3 contains 12 residues. The CDR3 coding sequence is TGCAGCGTTGTTGTAGCGGTGGACATTCAGTACTTC. This gives the protein CSVVVAVDIQYF. Combining the CDR3 with reference TRBV29-1 and TRBJ2-4 gives the whole variable domain SAVISQKPSRDICQRGTSLTIQCQVDSQVTMMFWYRQQPGQSLTLIATANQGSEATYESGFVIDKFPISRPNLTFSTLTVSNMSPEDSSIYLCSVVVAVDIQYFGAGTRLSVL.